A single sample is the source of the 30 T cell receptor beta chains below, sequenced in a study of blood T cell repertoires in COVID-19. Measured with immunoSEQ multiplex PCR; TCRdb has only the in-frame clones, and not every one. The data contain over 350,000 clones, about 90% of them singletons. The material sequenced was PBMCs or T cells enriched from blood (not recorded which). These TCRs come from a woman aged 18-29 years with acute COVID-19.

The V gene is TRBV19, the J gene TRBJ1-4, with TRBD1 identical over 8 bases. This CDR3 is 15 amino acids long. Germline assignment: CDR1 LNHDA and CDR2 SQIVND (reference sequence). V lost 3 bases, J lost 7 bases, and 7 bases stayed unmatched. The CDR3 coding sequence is TGTGCCAGTAGTATGCTGCAGGGGGCAAGTGAAAAACTGTTTTTT. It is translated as CASSMLQGASEKLFF.

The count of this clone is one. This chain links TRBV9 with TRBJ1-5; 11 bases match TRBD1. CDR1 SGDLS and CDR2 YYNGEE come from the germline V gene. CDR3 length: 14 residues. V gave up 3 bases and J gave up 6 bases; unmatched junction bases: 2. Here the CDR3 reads CASSGTGGSQPQHF. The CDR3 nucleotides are TGTGCCAGCAGCGGGACAGGGGGCAGTCAGCCCCAGCATTTT.

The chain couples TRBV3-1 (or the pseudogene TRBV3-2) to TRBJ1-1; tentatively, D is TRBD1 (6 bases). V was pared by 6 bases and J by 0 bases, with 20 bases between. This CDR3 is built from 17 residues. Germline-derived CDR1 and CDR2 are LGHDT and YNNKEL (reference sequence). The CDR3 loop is CASRALQTDSMNTEAFF. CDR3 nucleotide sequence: TGTGCCAGCAGAGCCCTTCAGACGGACAGTATGAACACTGAAGCTTTCTTT.

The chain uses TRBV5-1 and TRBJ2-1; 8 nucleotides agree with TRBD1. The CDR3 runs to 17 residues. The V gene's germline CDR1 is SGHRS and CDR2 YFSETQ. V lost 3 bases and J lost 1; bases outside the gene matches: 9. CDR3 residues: CASSSWTGTNSYNEQFF. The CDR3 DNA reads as TGCGCCAGCAGCTCCTGGACAGGGACGAATTCCTACAATGAGCAGTTCTTC. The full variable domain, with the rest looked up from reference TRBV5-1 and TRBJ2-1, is KAGVTQTPRYLIKTRGQQVTLSCSPISGHRSVSWYQQTPGQGLQFLFEYFSETQRNKGNFPGRFSGRQFSNSRSEMNVSTLELGDSALYLCASSSWTGTNSYNEQFFGPGTRLTVL.

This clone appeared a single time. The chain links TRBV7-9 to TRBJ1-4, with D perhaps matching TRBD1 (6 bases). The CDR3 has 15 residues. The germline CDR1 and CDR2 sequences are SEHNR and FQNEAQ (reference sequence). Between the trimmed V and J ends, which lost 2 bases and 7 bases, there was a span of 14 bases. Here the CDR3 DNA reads TGTGCCAGCAGCTTAAATGGCGGGGGCAGTGAAAAACTGTTTTTT. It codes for CASSLNGGGSEKLFF.

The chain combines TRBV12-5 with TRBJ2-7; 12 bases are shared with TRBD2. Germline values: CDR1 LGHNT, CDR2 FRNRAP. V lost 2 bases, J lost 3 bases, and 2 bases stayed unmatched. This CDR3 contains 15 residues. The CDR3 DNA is TGTGCTAGTGGTTTGATACTAGCGGGAGGCTACGAGCAGTACTTC. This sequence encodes CASGLILAGGYEQYF. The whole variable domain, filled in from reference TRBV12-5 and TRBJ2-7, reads DARVTQTPRHKVTEMGQEVTMRCQPILGHNTVFWYRQTMMQGLELLAYFRNRAPLDDSGMPKDRFSAEMPDATLATLKIQPSEPRDSAVYFCASGLILAGGYEQYFGPGTRLTVT.

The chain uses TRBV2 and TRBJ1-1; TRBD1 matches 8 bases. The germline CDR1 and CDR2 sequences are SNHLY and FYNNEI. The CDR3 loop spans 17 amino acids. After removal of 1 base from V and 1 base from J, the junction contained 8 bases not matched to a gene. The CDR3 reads CASSEDLGDRWNTEAFF. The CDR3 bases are TGTGCCAGCAGTGAAGATTTGGGGGACAGGTGGAACACTGAAGCTTTCTTT.

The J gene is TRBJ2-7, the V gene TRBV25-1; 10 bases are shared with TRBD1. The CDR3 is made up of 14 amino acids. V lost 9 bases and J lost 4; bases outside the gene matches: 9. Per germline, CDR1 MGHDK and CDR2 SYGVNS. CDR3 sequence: CARFGQGVSYEQYF. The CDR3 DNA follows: TGTGCCAGGTTTGGACAGGGGGTGTCTTACGAGCAGTACTTC.

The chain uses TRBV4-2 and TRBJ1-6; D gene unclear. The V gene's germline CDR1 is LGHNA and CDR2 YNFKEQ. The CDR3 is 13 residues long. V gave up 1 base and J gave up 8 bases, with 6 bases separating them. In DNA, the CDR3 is TGTGCCAGCAGCCAAGTTTCGGATTCACCCCTCCACTTT. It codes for CASSQVSDSPLHF.

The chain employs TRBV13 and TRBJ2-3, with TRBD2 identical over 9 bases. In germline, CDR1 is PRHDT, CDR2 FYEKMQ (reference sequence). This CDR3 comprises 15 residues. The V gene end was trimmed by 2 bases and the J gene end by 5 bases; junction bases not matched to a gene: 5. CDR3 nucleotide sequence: TGTGCCAGCAGCTTACGCGGGGGGGCTGAAGATACGCAGTATTTT. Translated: CASSLRGGAEDTQYF. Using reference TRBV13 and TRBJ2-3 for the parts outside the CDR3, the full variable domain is AAGVIQSPRHLIKEKRETATLKCYPIPRHDTVYWYQQGPGQDPQFLISFYEKMQSDKGSIPDRFSAQQFSDYHSELNMSSLELGDSALYFCASSLRGGAEDTQYFGPGTRLTVL.

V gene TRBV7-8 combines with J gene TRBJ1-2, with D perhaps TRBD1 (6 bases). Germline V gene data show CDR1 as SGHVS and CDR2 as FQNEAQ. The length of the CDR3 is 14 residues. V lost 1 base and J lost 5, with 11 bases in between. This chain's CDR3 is CASSLETGLYGYTF. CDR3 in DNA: TGTGCCAGCAGCTTAGAGACAGGCCTGTATGGCTACACCTTC.

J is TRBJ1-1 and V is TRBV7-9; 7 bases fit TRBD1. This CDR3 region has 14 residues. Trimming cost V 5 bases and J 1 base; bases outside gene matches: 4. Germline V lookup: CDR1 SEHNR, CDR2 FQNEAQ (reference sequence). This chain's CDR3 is CASSPQGGNTEAFF. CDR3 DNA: TGTGCCAGCAGCCCCCAGGGGGGGAACACTGAAGCTTTCTTT.

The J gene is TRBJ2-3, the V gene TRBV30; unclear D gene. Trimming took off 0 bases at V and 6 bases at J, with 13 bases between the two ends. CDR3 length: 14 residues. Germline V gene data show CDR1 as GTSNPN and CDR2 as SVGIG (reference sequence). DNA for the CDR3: TGTGCCTGGAGTGTAAATATGGGCTGGGATACGCAGTATTTT. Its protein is CAWSVNMGWDTQYF.

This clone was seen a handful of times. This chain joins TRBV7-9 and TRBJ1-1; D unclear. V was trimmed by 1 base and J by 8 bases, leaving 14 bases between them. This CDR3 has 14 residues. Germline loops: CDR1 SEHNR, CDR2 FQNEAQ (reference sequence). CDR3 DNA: TGTGCCAGCAGCTTAGTAACAGTTGCTGGGGAAGCTTTCTTT. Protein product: CASSLVTVAGEAFF.

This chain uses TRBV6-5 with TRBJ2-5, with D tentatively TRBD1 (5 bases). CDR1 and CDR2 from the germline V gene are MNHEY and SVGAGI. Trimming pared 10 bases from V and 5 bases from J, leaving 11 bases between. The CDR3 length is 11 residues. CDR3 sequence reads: CATQGRETQYF. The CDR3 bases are TGTGCCACCCAGGGTCGGGAGACCCAGTACTTC.

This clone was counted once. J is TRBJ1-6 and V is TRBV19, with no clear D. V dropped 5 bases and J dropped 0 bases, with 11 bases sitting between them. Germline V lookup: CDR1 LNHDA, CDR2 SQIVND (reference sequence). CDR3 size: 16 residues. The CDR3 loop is CASSFISSSYNSPLHF. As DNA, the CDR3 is TGTGCCAGTAGTTTTATCTCCAGCTCCTATAATTCACCCCTCCACTTT.

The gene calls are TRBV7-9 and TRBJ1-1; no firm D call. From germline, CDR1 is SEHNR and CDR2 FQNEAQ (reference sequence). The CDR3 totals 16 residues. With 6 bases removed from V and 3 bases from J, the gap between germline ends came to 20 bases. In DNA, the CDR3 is TGTGCCAGCAGTTCCGGTGGGAGGAAAAGATACACTGAAGCTTTCTTT. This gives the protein CASSSGGRKRYTEAFF.

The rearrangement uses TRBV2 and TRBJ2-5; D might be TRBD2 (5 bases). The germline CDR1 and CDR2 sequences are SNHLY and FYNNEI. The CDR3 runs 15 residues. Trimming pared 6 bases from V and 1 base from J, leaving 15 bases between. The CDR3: CASSAPGGVQETQYF. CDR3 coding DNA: TGTGCCAGCAGCGCCCCTGGAGGCGTCCAAGAGACCCAGTACTTC.

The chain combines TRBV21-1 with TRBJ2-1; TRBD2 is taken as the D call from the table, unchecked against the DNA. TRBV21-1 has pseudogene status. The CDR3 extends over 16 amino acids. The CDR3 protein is CASSRLAGTNYNEQFF. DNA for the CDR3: TGTGCCAGCAGCAGACTAGCGGGGACTAACTACAATGAGCAGTTCTTC.

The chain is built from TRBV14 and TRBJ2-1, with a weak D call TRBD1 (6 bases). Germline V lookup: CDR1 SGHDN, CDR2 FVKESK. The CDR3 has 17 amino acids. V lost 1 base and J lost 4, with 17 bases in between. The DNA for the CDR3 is TGTGCCAGCAGCCAAGGGGATTCCCGGACAGCTTACAATGAGCAGTTCTTC. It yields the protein CASSQGDSRTAYNEQFF.

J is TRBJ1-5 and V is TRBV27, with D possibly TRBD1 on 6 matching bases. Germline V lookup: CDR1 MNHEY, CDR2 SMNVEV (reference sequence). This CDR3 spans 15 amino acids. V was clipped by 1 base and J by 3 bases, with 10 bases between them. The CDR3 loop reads CASSLFSGDNQPQHF. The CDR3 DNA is TGTGCCAGCAGTTTATTTTCAGGGGACAATCAGCCCCAGCATTTT.

The DNA of the CDR3 is TGCGCCAGCAGTGCAGGGGGAGGCGATGAGCAGTTCTTC. Amino acids: CASSAGGGDEQFF. This sequence joins TRBV10-1 and TRBJ2-1, with a possible D match to TRBD1 (7 bases). Trimming took off 4 bases at V and 8 bases at J, with 12 bases between the two ends. The CDR3 contains 13 residues. Germline V gene data show CDR1 as WNHNN and CDR2 as SYGVQD (reference sequence).

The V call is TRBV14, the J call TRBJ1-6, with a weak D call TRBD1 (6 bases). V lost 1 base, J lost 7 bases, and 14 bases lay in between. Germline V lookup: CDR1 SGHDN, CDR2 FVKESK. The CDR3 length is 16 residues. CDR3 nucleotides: TGTGCCAGCAGCCAAGCTAAACAGGGCCGAAATTCACCCCTCCACTTT. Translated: CASSQAKQGRNSPLHF.

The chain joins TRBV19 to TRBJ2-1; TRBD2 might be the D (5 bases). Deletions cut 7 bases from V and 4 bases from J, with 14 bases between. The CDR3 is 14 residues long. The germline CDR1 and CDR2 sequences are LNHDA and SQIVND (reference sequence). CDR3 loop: CASTSRAGYNEQFF. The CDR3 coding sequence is TGTGCCAGTACCAGCCGGGCGGGTTACAATGAGCAGTTCTTC.

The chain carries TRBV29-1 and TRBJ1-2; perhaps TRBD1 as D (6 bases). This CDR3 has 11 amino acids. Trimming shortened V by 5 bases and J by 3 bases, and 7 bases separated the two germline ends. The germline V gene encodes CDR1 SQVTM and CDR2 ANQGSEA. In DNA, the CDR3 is TGCAGCGTTCCAGGGGACTATGGCTACACCTTC. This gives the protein CSVPGDYGYTF.

In DNA form, the CDR3 reads TGTGCCACCCAACCTCAGGGAGGCTCTGGAAACACCATATATTTT. Translation gives CATQPQGGSGNTIYF. V and J are TRBV10-3 and TRBJ1-3, with D perhaps matching TRBD1 (5 bases). V was pared by 10 bases and J by 0 bases, with 16 bases between. The germline V gene encodes CDR1 ENHRY and CDR2 SYGVKD. CDR3 size: 15 residues.

CDR3 in amino acids: CASRLSGYEQYF. As DNA, the CDR3 is TGTGCCAGCAGACTGAGCGGGTACGAGCAGTACTTC. This sequence joins TRBV28 and TRBJ2-7, with D maybe TRBD2 (6 bases). Trimming took 6 bases from V and 4 from J, leaving 10 bases between them. Germline CDR1 MDHEN, CDR2 SYDVKM. This CDR3 has 12 residues. Full variable domain (remainder filled in from reference TRBV28 and TRBJ2-7): DVKVTQSSRYLVKRTGEKVFLECVQDMDHENMFWYRQDPGLGLRLIYFSYDVKMKEKGDIPEGYSVSREKKERFSLILESASTNQTSMYLCASRLSGYEQYFGPGTRLTVT.

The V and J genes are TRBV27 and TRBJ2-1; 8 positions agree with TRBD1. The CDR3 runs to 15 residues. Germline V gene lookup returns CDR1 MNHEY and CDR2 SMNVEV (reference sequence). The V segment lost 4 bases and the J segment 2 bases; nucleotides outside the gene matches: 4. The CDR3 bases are TGTGCCAGCAGTTACACAGGGGGAACCTACAATGAGCAGTTCTTC. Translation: CASSYTGGTYNEQFF.

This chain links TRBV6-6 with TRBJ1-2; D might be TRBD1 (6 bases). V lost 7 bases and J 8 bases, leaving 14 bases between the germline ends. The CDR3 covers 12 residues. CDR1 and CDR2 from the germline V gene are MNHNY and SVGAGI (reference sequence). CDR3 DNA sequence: TGTGCCAGCACTGATCACAGGGTCGGCTACACCTTC. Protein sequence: CASTDHRVGYTF.

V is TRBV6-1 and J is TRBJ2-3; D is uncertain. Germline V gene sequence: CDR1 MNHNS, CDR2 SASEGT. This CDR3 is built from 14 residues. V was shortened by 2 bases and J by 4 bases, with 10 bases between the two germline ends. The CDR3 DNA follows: TGTGCCAGCAGTGAATCTAGGTCTTCAGATACGCAGTATTTT. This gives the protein CASSESRSSDTQYF.